This TCR beta chain emerged from a study of blood T cell repertoires in COVID-19. Background on the study: Spain, Italy and the United States supplied samples that represented acute and convalescent COVID-19. In each case, the material was cDNA or gDNA derived from T cells, B-cell-depleted T cells, or PBMCs.

This clone was seen only a few times. In the original processing: Reference gene primers were amplified, and this amplification served to estimate nucleated cell counts. Some clones are missing from TCRdb's copy, which holds only in-frame ones; the method was immunoSEQ multiplex PCR. V and J calls and clone size follow that table, whereas D and trimming were derived from the DNA. This sample has approximately 200,000 clones; approximately 83% occur once, and the top ten carry around 7%. The CDR3 extends over 11 amino acids. Germline V gene lookup returns CDR1 DFQATT and CDR2 SNEGSKA (reference sequence). Trimming took off 4 bases at V and 1 base at J, with 4 bases between the two ends.

Sequencing was carried out using peripheral blood. This receptor was identified in a woman in her forties or fifties with acute or convalescent COVID-19. The chain has TRBV20-1 and TRBJ1-1; D unclear. The CDR3 bases are TGCAGTGCTAACAGGAACACTGAAGCTTTCTTT. Protein product: CSANRNTEAFF.